The source of this TCR beta chain is a study of T cells in Graves' hyperthyroidism and ophthalmopathy. Study in general: Before any treatment, at initial diagnosis, peripheral blood was collected.

Amplification of TCR beta CDR3 regions used RNA as the template. Primed by the HTBI set, a first-round RT-PCR was run on the TCR CDR3. One entry per CDR3 protein results from TCRdb running MiXCR on the multiplex PCR reads. This table has fewer than 900,000 distinct CDR3 sequences, 15% to 20% appearing once. Hyperthyroidism of Graves' type that showed no ophthalmopathy progression within 18 months was stable. Hyperthyroidism patients were newly diagnosed, had disease duration under 2 months, and were aged 18 to 65 years. Fresh 10 ml peripheral blood yielded PBMCs. In this sample, this clonotype turned up many times. CDR3 size: 15 residues. Germline-derived CDR1 and CDR2 are MNHEY and SMNVEV (reference sequence). Deletions cut 2 bases from V and 3 bases from J, with 14 bases between.

This TCR came from a man younger than 35 with Graves' hyperthyroidism. The sample was blood. The chain has TRBV27 and TRBJ2-7; D remains ambiguous. CDR3 DNA: TGTGCCAGCAGTTTAAATGCAGCCAGAAACTACGAGCAGTACTTC. This gives the protein CASSLNAARNYEQYF.